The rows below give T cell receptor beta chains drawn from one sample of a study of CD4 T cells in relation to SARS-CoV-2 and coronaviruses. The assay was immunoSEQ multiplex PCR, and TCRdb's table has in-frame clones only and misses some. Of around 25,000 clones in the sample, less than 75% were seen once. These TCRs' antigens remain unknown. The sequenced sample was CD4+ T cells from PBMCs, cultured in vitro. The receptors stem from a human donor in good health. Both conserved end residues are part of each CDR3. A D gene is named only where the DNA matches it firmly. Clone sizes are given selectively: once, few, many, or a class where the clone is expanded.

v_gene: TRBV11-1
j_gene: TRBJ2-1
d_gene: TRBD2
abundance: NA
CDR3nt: TGTGCCAGCAGCTTTGCACTAGCGGGAGTAGATGAGCAGTTCTTC
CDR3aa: CASSFALAGVDEQFF

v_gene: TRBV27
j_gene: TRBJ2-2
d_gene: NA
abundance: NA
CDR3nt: TGTGCCAGCAGTTTATCGATTATAAGGCTAGCAACCGGGGAGCTGTTTTTT
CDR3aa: CASSLSIIRLATGELFF

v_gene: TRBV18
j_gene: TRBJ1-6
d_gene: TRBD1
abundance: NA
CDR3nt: TGTGCCAGCTCACTGACTGACAGGGGAAAGTCCTATAATTCACCCCTCCACTTT
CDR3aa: CASSLTDRGKSYNSPLHF

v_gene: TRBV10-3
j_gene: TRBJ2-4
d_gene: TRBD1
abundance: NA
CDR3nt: TGTGCCATCACCACCCTTTGGGGACAGGGTATCGACATTCAGTACTTC
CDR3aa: CAITTLWGQGIDIQYF

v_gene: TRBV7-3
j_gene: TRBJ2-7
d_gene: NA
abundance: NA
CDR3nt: TGTGCCAGCAGCTTAATATCTAGCCGAGTAGCGCAAAGGCCATTTCACGAGCAGTACTTC
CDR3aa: CASSLISSRVAQRPFHEQYF

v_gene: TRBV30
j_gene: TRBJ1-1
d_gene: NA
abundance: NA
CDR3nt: TGTGCCGGTAAGGAGGGGCAGAACACTGAAGCTTTCTTT
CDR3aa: CAGKEGQNTEAFF

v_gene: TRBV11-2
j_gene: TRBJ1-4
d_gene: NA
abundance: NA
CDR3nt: TGTGCCAGCAGCTTAATCCCACAACCTAATGAAAAACTGTTTTTT
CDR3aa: CASSLIPQPNEKLFF

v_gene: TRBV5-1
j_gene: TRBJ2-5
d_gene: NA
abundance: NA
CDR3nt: TGCGCCAGCAGCTCGGGTTTACAAGAGACCCAGTACTTC
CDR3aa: CASSSGLQETQYF

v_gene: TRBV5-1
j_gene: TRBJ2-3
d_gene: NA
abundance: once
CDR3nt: TGCGCCAGCACCCCAGGATCCACTAGCACAGATACGCAGTATTTT
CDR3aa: CASTPGSTSTDTQYF

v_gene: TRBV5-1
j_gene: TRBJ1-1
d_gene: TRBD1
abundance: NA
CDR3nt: TGCGCCAGCAGCAGGGGGACAGGGAGGACGAACACTGAAGCTTTCTTT
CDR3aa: CASSRGTGRTNTEAFF

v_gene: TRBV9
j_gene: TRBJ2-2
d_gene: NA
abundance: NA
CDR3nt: TGTGCCAGCAGCTCCGGAGCTCTTAGCCTTGTCGGCGGGGAGCTGTTTTTT
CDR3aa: CASSSGALSLVGGELFF